This T cell receptor (beta chain) was recovered during a study of blood T cell repertoires in COVID-19. Background on the study: Samples taken during acute and convalescent COVID-19 were collected in the United States, Italy and Spain.

The assay was immunoSEQ multiplex PCR, and TCRdb's table has in-frame clones only and misses some. The table records fewer than 90,000 clones, approximately 88% of them present only once. The CDR3 totals 14 residues. V lost 3 bases and J lost 4, with 12 bases in between. Germline V gene data show CDR1 as MDHEN and CDR2 as SYDVKM. The sample taken for sequencing was peripheral blood. The TCR originated in a man in his 70s with acute or convalescent COVID-19. The V gene is TRBV28, the J gene TRBJ1-1; no reliable D call. The CDR3 nucleotides read TGTGCCAGCAGTTTTATCTTGGCGGCCACTGAAGCTTTCTTT. This sequence encodes CASSFILAATEAFF.